The T cell receptor (beta chain) under discussion was sequenced for a study of vaccination and CD4 T cells after COVID-19. Study results and limitations: Convalescent patients studied were relatively few, and early post-infection timepoints were absent. Spike mono-reactivity was found in 304 of the 307 vaccine-specific clones identified in convalescent patients.

V dropped 1 base and J dropped 5 bases, with 9 bases sitting between them. The CDR3 runs 13 residues. Germline V CDR1 and CDR2: SGHVS, FQNEAQ. Of note for this clonotype: What it binds is not known.

Treatment meaning: approximately 9-day PBMC culture with coronavirus spike peptide pools or control peptides (ViraFEST assay). Both day 3 and day 7 involved replacing half of the medium with fresh IL-2 medium. With the Oncomine TCR Beta short-read assay, DNA from cultured CD4+ T cells was sequenced. In TCRdb, the PCR reads were re-called with MiXCR into one record per CDR3 protein. The repertoire includes fewer than 25,000 distinct CDR3 sequences, 45% to 60% of them detected once, and about 6.5% sits in the top ten. J is TRBJ2-7 and V is TRBV7-8; no definite D call. Sequencing used CD4+ T cells from blood, cultured in vitro. The receptor's source is a human donor who had recovered from COVID-19. In DNA, the CDR3 is TGTGCCAGCAGCTTAGTTTACACGCACGAGCAGTACTTC. It codes for CASSLVYTHEQYF.